This TCR beta chain was sequenced for a study of shared clonotypes between healthy human individuals. The study, taken as a whole, reports: Of the naive CD4 clonotypes, around 4.7% were shared across four donors. Investigators collected only blood, and repertoires in tissues likely differ.

Data came from immunoSEQ multiplex PCR; TCRdb stores just in-frame clones and leaves some out. Here the sample spans more than 2,000,000 clones, around nine tenths being singletons. To note about this clone: Its antigen is not known.

Trimming left V 4 bases short and J 5 bases short, with 11 bases between. CDR1 is SEHNR, CDR2 FQNEAQ, per germline (reference sequence). The length of the CDR3 is 14 residues. This sequence was found in a man younger than 30 in good health. The sequenced sample was naive CD4+ T cells sorted from blood. Subset of the sample: CD45RA+ positively selected. The V call is TRBV7-9, the J call TRBJ1-4; possible D gene TRBD1, 6 bases. The CDR3 DNA follows: TGTGCCAGCAGCTCGGACAGTAACAATGAAAAACTGTTTTTT. Translation: CASSSDSNNEKLFF.